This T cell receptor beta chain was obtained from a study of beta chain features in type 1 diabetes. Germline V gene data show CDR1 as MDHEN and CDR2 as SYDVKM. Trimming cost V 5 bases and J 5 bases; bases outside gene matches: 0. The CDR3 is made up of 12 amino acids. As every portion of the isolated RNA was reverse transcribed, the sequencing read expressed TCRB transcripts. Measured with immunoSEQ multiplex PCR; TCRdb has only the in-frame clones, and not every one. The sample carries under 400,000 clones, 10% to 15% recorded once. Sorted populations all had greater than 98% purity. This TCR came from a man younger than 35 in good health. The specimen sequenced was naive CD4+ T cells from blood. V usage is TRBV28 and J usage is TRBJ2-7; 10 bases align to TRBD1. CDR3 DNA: TGTGCCAGCAGTGGGACAGGGGACGAGCAGTACTTC. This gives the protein CASSGTGDEQYF.